This T cell receptor (beta chain) came from a study of T cells of healthy individuals. This clonotype was seen repeatedly, ten times or more. Using its own MiXCR run on the 5' RACE reads, TCRdb lists one record per CDR3 protein. The table lists about 82,000 distinct CDR3 sequences, around 5.1% of them singletons. Germline CDR1 and CDR2: MDHEN and SYDVKM. This CDR3 has 11 amino acids. V was clipped by 7 bases and J by 8 bases, with 9 bases between them. This sequence was found in a female donor in good health. The chain links TRBV28 to TRBJ2-1, with a tentative D call TRBD1 (5 bases). This CDR3 reads CASTWGDEQFF. The CDR3 DNA follows: TGTGCCAGCACCTGGGGCGATGAGCAGTTCTTC.